Below, 4 T cell receptor beta chains from the same sample are listed, as sequenced in a study of T-cell reconstitution after alpha-beta-depleted transplantation in children. The library targeted TCRbeta and was prepared with unique molecular identifiers. MiXCR, applied by TCRdb to the PCR reads, yields one record per CDR3 protein. The table lists about 200,000 distinct CDR3 sequences, roughly 8.3% of them singletons. The input for sequencing was PBMCs, mostly from graft donor cells, taken 360 days after TCRalphabeta/CD19-depleted stem cell transplant. These receptors were obtained from a male patient between 2 and 15 years old who had a stem cell transplant for acute myeloid leukemia, so the T cells may come from the graft donor.

The chain recombines TRBV10-3 with TRBJ1-1; D may be TRBD1 (5 bases). The V and J ends lost 5 bases and 1 base respectively, with 14 bases between them. This CDR3 has 15 amino acids. CDR1 is ENHRY, CDR2 SYGVKD, per germline. Here the CDR3 DNA reads TGTGCCATCAGTTTCGCCGGGACGGCGAACACTGAAGCTTTCTTT. Protein: CAISFAGTANTEAFF.

This clonotype was detected a few times. The V call is TRBV20-1, the J call TRBJ2-7; no definite D call. Trimming shortened V by 2 bases and J by 3 bases, and 8 bases separated the two germline ends. Germline assignment: CDR1 DFQATT and CDR2 SNEGSKA (reference sequence). The CDR3 has 12 amino acids. The CDR3 DNA sequence: TGCAGTGCTAGATCTGGGTTCTACGAGCAGTACTTC. Residues: CSARSGFYEQYF.

This clonotype was seen repeatedly, ten times or more. CDR3 DNA: TGTGCCAGCAGTTTTATAAAGAACACCATATATTTT. Translated, it gives CASSFIKNTIYF. This chain links TRBV12-3 or TRBV12-4 with TRBJ1-3; D call uncertain. CDR3 length: 12 amino acids. Trimming shortened V by 3 bases and J by 7 bases, and 7 bases separated the two germline ends.

Many counts were recorded for this clonotype. V and J are TRBV30 and TRBJ1-2; perhaps TRBD1 as D (5 bases). CDR1 and CDR2 from the germline V gene are GTSNPN and SVGIG (reference sequence). V was clipped by 2 bases and J by 7 bases, with 11 bases between them. This CDR3 is 12 amino acids long. The CDR3, as DNA: TGTGCCTGGAGTTCTCTCGGGGCTGGCTACACCTTC. Protein: CAWSSLGAGYTF. Filled out from reference TRBV30 and TRBJ1-2, the complete variable domain reads SQTIHQWPATLVQPVGSPLSLECTVEGTSNPNLYWYRQAAGRGLQLLFYSVGIGQISSEVPQNLSASRPQDRQFILSSKKLLLSDSGFYLCAWSSLGAGYTFGSGTRLTVV.